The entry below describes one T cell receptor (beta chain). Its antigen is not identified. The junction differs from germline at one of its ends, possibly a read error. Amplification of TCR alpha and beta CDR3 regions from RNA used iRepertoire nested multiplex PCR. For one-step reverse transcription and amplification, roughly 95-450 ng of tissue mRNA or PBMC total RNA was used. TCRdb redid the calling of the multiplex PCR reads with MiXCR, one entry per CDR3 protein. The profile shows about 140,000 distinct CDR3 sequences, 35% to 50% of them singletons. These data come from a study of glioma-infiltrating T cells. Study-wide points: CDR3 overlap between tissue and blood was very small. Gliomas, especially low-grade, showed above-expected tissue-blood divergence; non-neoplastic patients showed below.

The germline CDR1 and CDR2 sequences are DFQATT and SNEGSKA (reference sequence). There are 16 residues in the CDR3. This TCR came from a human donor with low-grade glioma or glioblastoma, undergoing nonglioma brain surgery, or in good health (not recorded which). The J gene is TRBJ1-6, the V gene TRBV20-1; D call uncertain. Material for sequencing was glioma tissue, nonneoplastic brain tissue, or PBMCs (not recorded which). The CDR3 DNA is TGCAGTGGTAGAGAATCTGTCGGACGGGAAAATTCACCCCTCCACTTT. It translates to CSGRESVGRENSPLHF.